These T cell receptor beta chains were read from a single sample in a study of CD8 T cells in ankylosing spondylitis. TCRdb re-analysed the 5' RACE reads in MiXCR, keeping a single row per CDR3 protein. The top ten hold less than 0.65% of the sample, which has hundreds of thousands of distinct CDR3 sequences, approximately 10% seen once. The specimen was blood, either unsorted or a sorted T cell fraction (not recorded which). These receptors were collected from a male donor with ankylosing spondylitis. CDR3s include the opening cysteine and the closing phenylalanine or tryptophan. The D gene is left open where the match is weak. Not every row has a clone size; where given, it reads once, few, many or a size class.

13	TRBV4-3	.	TRBJ1-5	many	CASSQDRNQPQHF	TGTGCCAGCAGCCAAGACAGAAATCAGCCCCAGCATTTT
15	TRBV20-1	.	TRBJ1-1	.	CSARGLWTAHTEAFF	TGCAGTGCTAGGGGATTGTGGACAGCCCACACTGAAGCTTTCTTT
12	TRBV7-9	.	TRBJ2-3	.	CASRGGPDTQYF	TGTGCCAGCAGGGGAGGCCCAGATACGCAGTATTTT
14	TRBV7-9	TRBD2	TRBJ2-7	.	CASSLGAGGPEQYF	TGTGCCAGCAGCTTGGGAGCGGGGGGGCCCGAGCAGTACTTC
12	TRBV29-1	TRBD1	TRBJ2-5	many	CSALTGIKTQYF	TGCAGCGCCCTGACAGGGATAAAGACCCAGTACTTC
14	TRBV5-1	TRBD2	TRBJ2-5	.	CASSSGRGEETQYF	TGCGCCAGCAGCTCCGGGCGGGGGGAAGAGACCCAGTACTTC
15	TRBV12-3/TRBV12-4	.	TRBJ2-7	few	CASSLGRRPGYEQYF	TGTGCCAGCAGTTTGGGACGGCGCCCTGGCTACGAGCAGTACTTC
14	TRBV20-1	.	TRBJ1-6	few	CSARGAGIDSPLHF	TGCAGTGCTAGGGGGGCGGGTATAGATTCACCCCTCCACTTT
15	TRBV5-5	TRBD1	TRBJ2-7	.	CASSLPGQGGREQYF	TGTGCCAGCAGCTTACCGGGACAGGGAGGTCGCGAGCAGTACTTC
15	TRBV7-8	.	TRBJ2-7	.	CASSEERDRAYEQYF	TGTGCCAGCAGTGAGGAGCGGGACAGAGCCTACGAGCAGTACTTC
14	TRBV7-6	TRBD1	TRBJ2-7	many	CASSRDSYSYEQYF	TGTGCCAGCAGCCGGGACAGTTATTCCTACGAGCAGTACTTC
16	TRBV7-2	.	TRBJ1-1	many	CASSLAQGSRSSEAFF	TGTGCCAGCAGCTTAGCGCAAGGCTCCAGGTCGTCTGAAGCTTTCTTT
13	TRBV20-1	.	TRBJ1-2	few	CSARRQEAYGYTF	TGCAGTGCTAGAAGGCAGGAAGCTTATGGCTACACCTTC
16	TRBV12-3/TRBV12-4	.	TRBJ1-6	few	CASSFGAGGYNSPLHF	TGTGCCAGCAGTTTCGGGGCAGGCGGTTATAATTCACCCCTCCACTTT
14	TRBV5-1	.	TRBJ2-3	many	CASRSRTDTDTQYF	TGCGCCAGCCGCTCGAGGACAGACACAGATACGCAGTATTTT
15	TRBV18	TRBD1	TRBJ2-5	few	CASSRGQGRQETQYF	TGTGCCAGCTCCCGGGGACAGGGACGCCAAGAGACCCAGTACTTC
16	TRBV20-1	TRBD1	TRBJ2-3	.	CSASRPTGGRGDTQYF	TGCAGTGCTTCCCGCCCTACAGGGGGCCGGGGAGATACGCAGTATTTT
13	TRBV20-1	.	TRBJ1-1	many	CSAFRESPVGAFF	TGCAGTGCTTTCCGGGAGAGCCCGGTCGGAGCTTTCTTT
15	TRBV5-5	.	TRBJ1-1	many	CASSLAGTSLREAFF	TGTGCCAGCAGCTTGGCGGGGACCTCGCTCAGGGAAGCTTTCTTT
18	TRBV11-1	.	TRBJ2-7	few	CASSTYRAKKSASYEQYF	TGTGCCAGCTCAACCTACAGGGCCAAAAAGTCTGCCTCCTACGAGCAGTACTTC
15	TRBV27	TRBD2	TRBJ2-7	.	CASTRRERERNEQYF	TGTGCCAGCACTCGCCGGGAGCGGGAGAGGAACGAGCAGTACTTC
18	TRBV5-5	.	TRBJ2-4	.	CASSSGTVCDRAKNIQYF	TGTGCCAGCAGCAGCGGGACAGTTTGTGACAGGGCCAAAAACATTCAGTACTTC
14	TRBV20-1	TRBD1	TRBJ2-3	few	CSASRQGSTDTQYF	TGCAGTGCTAGCCGACAGGGGAGCACAGATACGCAGTATTTT
14	TRBV7-9	.	TRBJ2-7	.	CASSLGDFAYEQYF	TGTGCCAGCAGCTTAGGGGACTTCGCCTACGAGCAGTACTTC
16	TRBV6-1	.	TRBJ2-4	few	CASSQPKVRPHTDHHF	TGTGCCAGCAGTCAGCCAAAAGTAAGACCACACACCGACCATCACTTC
15	TRBV5-1	.	TRBJ2-1	few	CASSSRADPYNEQFF	TGCGCCAGCAGCTCCAGGGCGGACCCCTACAATGAGCAGTTCTTC
15	TRBV20-1	TRBD2	TRBJ2-1	.	CSASRAGGSNNEQFF	TGCAGTGCCTCCAGGGCGGGAGGCAGCAACAATGAGCAGTTCTTC
15	TRBV7-2	.	TRBJ2-5	few	CASSPWVGLGETQYF	TGTGCCAGCAGCCCCTGGGTCGGGTTGGGAGAGACCCAGTACTTC
17	TRBV29-1	.	TRBJ2-3	many	CSVGASRRLKGGDTQYF	TGCAGCGTTGGGGCCTCGAGGCGGCTAAAGGGAGGAGATACGCAGTATTTT
15	TRBV20-1	.	TRBJ2-1	many	CSARDSEGHNNEQFF	TGCAGTGCTAGAGATAGTGAGGGGCACAACAATGAGCAGTTCTTC
14	TRBV20-1	.	TRBJ1-6	few	CSARDPKTHSPLHF	TGCAGTGCTAGAGACCCGAAAACTCATTCACCCCTCCACTTT
12	TRBV3-1	.	TRBJ1-5	many	CASSQWGGPQHF	TGTGCCAGCAGTCAATGGGGAGGGCCCCAGCATTTT
14	TRBV7-2	.	TRBJ2-3	many	CASSLQQGADTQYF	TGTGCCAGCAGCCTCCAACAGGGCGCAGATACGCAGTATTTT
14	TRBV20-1	.	TRBJ2-5	few	CSAGGHQRTETQYF	TGCAGTGCTGGGGGACACCAAAGGACAGAGACCCAGTACTTC
15	TRBV20-1	.	TRBJ2-1	few	CSAPPGDGYTDEQFF	TGCAGTGCTCCCCCGGGGGACGGGTATACAGATGAGCAGTTCTTC
14	TRBV6-1	.	TRBJ2-1	.	CASKGTANSNEQFF	TGTGCCAGCAAGGGAACAGCAAATTCCAATGAGCAGTTCTTC
14	TRBV12-3/TRBV12-4	.	TRBJ1-1	many	CASRAQGYTTEAFF	TGTGCCAGCAGAGCTCAGGGTTATACCACTGAAGCTTTCTTT
14	TRBV20-1	.	TRBJ2-3	few	CSARKSSITDTQYF	TGCAGTGCTCGAAAGTCTAGCATCACAGATACGCAGTATTTT
14	TRBV7-3	.	TRBJ1-1	.	CASSSKGEYTEAFF	TGTGCCAGCAGCTCTAAGGGGGAGTACACTGAAGCTTTCTTT
16	TRBV5-1	TRBD1	TRBJ2-2	.	CASRQGTSLDTGELFF	TGCGCCAGCAGACAGGGGACGTCGTTGGACACCGGGGAGCTGTTTTTT
15	TRBV7-2	.	TRBJ2-3	many	CASSFSRASTDTQYF	TGTGCCAGCAGCTTTAGTCGGGCCTCCACAGATACGCAGTATTTT
14	TRBV29-1	.	TRBJ2-3	many	CSVSPSRYTDTQYF	TGCAGCGTCTCTCCTAGCAGATACACAGATACGCAGTATTTT
15	TRBV6-5	.	TRBJ2-7	.	CASSYLAPSSYEQYF	TGTGCCAGCAGTTACCTAGCGCCGTCCTCCTACGAGCAGTACTTC
15	TRBV7-9	TRBD2	TRBJ2-1	few	CASSRGASGMDEQFF	TGTGCCAGCAGCCGAGGGGCTAGCGGGATGGATGAGCAGTTCTTC
14	TRBV10-3	.	TRBJ2-2	.	CAISDSVNTGELFF	TGTGCCATCAGCGACAGCGTAAACACCGGGGAGCTGTTTTTT
11	TRBV29-1	.	TRBJ1-2	many	CSVEDRSGYTF	TGCAGCGTTGAAGATCGTAGTGGCTACACCTTC
19	TRBV9	TRBD2	TRBJ2-3	few	CASSVGLAGVGGSLDTQYF	TGTGCCAGCAGCGTAGGGCTAGCGGGAGTTGGGGGATCGCTGGATACGCAGTATTTT
12	TRBV29-1	.	TRBJ2-5	.	CSGAGSGETQYF	TGCAGCGGTGCCGGGAGCGGTGAGACCCAGTACTTC
13	TRBV20-1	.	TRBJ2-2	few	CSARDWGDGELFF	TGCAGTGCTAGAGATTGGGGGGACGGGGAGCTGTTTTTT
16	TRBV12-3/TRBV12-4	TRBD1	TRBJ1-6	many	CASSSRRQGGISPLHF	TGTGCCAGCAGTTCCCGGCGACAGGGGGGAATTTCACCCCTCCACTTT
13	TRBV2	.	TRBJ1-1	.	CASKRDQNTEAFF	TGTGCCAGTAAGAGGGACCAAAACACTGAAGCTTTCTTT
17	TRBV9	.	TRBJ2-3	.	CASSVDIWGSSTDTQYF	TGTGCCAGCAGCGTAGATATCTGGGGCTCTAGCACAGATACGCAGTATTTT
15	TRBV20-1	.	TRBJ2-3	few	CSAPRGQTSTDTQYF	TGCAGTGCCCCCCGAGGGCAGACTAGCACAGATACGCAGTATTTT
15	TRBV5-1	TRBD2	TRBJ2-1	few	CASSLVVAGGDEQFF	TGCGCCAGCAGCTTGGTGGTAGCGGGAGGGGATGAGCAGTTCTTC
14	TRBV10-3	.	TRBJ1-2	.	CAISESQGNYGYTF	TGTGCCATCAGTGAGTCTCAGGGTAACTATGGCTACACCTTC
12	TRBV12-3/TRBV12-4	.	TRBJ2-1	many	CASSLSRNEQFF	TGTGCCAGCAGTTTGTCGAGGAATGAGCAGTTCTTC
12	TRBV27	.	TRBJ1-1	.	CASSFPEGEAFF	TGTGCCAGCAGTTTCCCCGAAGGTGAAGCTTTCTTT
14	TRBV5-1	.	TRBJ1-2	.	CASSLAQGSGGYTF	TGCGCCAGCAGCTTGGCACAGGGATCCGGTGGCTACACCTTC
12	TRBV7-9	.	TRBJ1-1	few	CASSFGKDQAFF	TGTGCCAGCAGCTTCGGTAAGGACCAAGCTTTCTTT
15	TRBV12-3/TRBV12-4	.	TRBJ1-3	few	CASSLEPRAGNTIYF	TGTGCCAGCAGTTTAGAGCCCCGAGCCGGAAACACCATATATTTT